This entry features one T cell receptor beta chain sequence. Antigen specificity is unknown. The protocol was immunoSEQ multiplex PCR, while the TCRdb copy is restricted to in-frame clones and leaves out a portion. The data show 25,000 to 35,000 clones, with 80% to 95% seen just once and more than 9% held by the top ten. The sample comes from a study of OX40 agonist ivuxolimab in advanced cancers. Study as a whole: Ivuxolimab, an agonist antibody against OX40 (CD134), was given to patients. Patient treatment consisted of intravenous ivuxolimab administration every 2 weeks at 0.01 to 10 mg/kg. Study observations and caveats: Mean expanded clone counts were higher in CD8+ than CD4+ T cells.

Germline V lookup: CDR1 LNHDA, CDR2 SQIVND (reference sequence). Between the trimmed V and J ends, which lost 5 bases and 4 bases, there was a span of 18 bases. The CDR3 length is 16 residues. The cohort excluded patients with autoimmune disease history or systemic immunosuppression. The material was CD4+ or CD8+ T cells sorted from blood, obtained in a trial of the OX40 agonist ivuxolimab. V usage is TRBV19 and J usage is TRBJ2-1; D call uncertain. The sequence derives from an adult with an advanced solid tumor such as melanoma, head and neck, liver or kidney cancer. The CDR3 coding sequence is TGTGCCAGTAGTCCGCGGTGGGGTCACGCGTACAATGAGCAGTTCTTC. Translated, it gives CASSPRWGHAYNEQFF.